This entry concerns a single TCR beta chain. The target antigen is unknown. Germline V gene lookup returns CDR1 DFQATT and CDR2 SNEGSKA (reference sequence). The CDR3 has 13 residues. The sample originates from a study of response to subunit inactivated influenza vaccine. Study results and limitations: Authors suggested seasonal influenza vaccinations each recruit few new T cells.

Via MiXCR, TCRdb re-called the RT-PCR reads, giving one row per CDR3 protein. The sample has 450,000 to 550,000 distinct CDR3 sequences, about 25% seen once. The chain uses TRBV20-1 and TRBJ2-1; unclear D gene. The sequence was collected from a man between 45 and 60 years old who received an inactivated influenza vaccine. The material sequenced was CD4+ T cells sorted from PBMCs, taken about 5 days after vaccination. Written as DNA, the CDR3 is TGCAGCGCTTTTAATGGGCATTACAATGAGCAGTTCTTC. Translation gives CSAFNGHYNEQFF.